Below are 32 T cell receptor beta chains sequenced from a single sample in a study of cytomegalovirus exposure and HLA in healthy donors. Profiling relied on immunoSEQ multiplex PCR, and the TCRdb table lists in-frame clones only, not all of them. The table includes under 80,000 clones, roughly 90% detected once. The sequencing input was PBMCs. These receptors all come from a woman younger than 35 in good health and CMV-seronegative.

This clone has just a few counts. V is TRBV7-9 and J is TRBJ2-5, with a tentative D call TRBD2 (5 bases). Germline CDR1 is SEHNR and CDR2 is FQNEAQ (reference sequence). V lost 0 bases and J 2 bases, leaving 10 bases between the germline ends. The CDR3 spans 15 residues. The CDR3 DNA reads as TGTGCCAGCAGCTTAGCCGGAGCGGCACAAGAGACCCAGTACTTC. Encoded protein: CASSLAGAAQETQYF.

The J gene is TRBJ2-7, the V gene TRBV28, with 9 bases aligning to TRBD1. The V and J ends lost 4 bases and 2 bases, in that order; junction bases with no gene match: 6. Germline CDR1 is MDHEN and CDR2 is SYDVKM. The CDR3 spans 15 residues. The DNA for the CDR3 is TGTGCCAGCAGTTCACCGGGACAGGGAACCTACGAGCAGTACTTC. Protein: CASSSPGQGTYEQYF. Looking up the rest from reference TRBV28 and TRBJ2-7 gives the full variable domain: DVKVTQSSRYLVKRTGEKVFLECVQDMDHENMFWYRQDPGLGLRLIYFSYDVKMKEKGDIPEGYSVSREKKERFSLILESASTNQTSMYLCASSSPGQGTYEQYFGPGTRLTVT.

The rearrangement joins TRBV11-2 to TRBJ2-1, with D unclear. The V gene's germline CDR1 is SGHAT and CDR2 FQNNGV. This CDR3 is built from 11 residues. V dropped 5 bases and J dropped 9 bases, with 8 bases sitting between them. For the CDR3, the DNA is TGTGCCAGCAGCCAAGCTAGTGAGCAGTTCTTC. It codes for CASSQASEQFF.

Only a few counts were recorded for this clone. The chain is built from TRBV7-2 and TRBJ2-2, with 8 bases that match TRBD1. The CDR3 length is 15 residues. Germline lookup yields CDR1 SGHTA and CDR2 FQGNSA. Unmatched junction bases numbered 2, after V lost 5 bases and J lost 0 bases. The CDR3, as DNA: TGTGCCAGCAGCCCACAGGGGGCGAACACCGGGGAGCTGTTTTTT. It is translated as CASSPQGANTGELFF.

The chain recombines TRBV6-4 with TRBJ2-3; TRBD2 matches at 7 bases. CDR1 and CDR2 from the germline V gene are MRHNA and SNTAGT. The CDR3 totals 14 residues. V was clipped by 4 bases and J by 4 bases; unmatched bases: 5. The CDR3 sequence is CASSAGGNPDTQYF. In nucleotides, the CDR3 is TGTGCCAGCAGTGCCGGGGGGAACCCAGATACGCAGTATTTT.

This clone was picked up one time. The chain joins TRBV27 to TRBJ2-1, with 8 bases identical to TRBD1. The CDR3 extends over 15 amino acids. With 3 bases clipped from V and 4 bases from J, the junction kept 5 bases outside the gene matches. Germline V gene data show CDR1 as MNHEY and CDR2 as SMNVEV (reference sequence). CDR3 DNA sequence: TGTGCCAGCAGTTTGGTCAGGGGGCTTTACAATGAGCAGTTCTTC. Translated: CASSLVRGLYNEQFF.

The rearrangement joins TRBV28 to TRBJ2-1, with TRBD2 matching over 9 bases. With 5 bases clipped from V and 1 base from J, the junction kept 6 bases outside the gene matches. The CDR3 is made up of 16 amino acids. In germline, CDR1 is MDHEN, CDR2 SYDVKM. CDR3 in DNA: TGTGCCAGCAGTACCTCTAGCGGGGATTCCTACAATGAGCAGTTCTTC. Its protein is CASSTSSGDSYNEQFF. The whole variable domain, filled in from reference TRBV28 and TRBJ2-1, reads DVKVTQSSRYLVKRTGEKVFLECVQDMDHENMFWYRQDPGLGLRLIYFSYDVKMKEKGDIPEGYSVSREKKERFSLILESASTNQTSMYLCASSTSSGDSYNEQFFGPGTRLTVL.

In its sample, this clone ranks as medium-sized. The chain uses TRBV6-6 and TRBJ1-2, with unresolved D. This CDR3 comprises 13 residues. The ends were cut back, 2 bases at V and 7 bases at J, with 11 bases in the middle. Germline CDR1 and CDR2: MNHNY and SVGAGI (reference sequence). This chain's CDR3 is CASSYTDISGYTF. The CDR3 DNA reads TGTGCCAGCAGTTACACCGACATCTCTGGCTACACCTTC.

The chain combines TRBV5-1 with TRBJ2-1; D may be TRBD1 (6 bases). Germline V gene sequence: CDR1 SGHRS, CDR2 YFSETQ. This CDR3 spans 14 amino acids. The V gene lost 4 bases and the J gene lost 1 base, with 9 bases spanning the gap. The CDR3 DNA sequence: TGCGCCAGCAGCCCGGGACAATCCTACAATGAGCAGTTCTTC. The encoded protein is CASSPGQSYNEQFF.

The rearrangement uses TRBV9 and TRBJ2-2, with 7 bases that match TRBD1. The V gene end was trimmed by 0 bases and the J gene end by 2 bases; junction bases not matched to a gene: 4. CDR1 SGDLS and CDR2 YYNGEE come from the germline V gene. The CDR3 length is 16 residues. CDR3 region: CASSVEAGGNTGELFF. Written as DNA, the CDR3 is TGTGCCAGCAGCGTAGAGGCAGGGGGTAACACCGGGGAGCTGTTTTTT.

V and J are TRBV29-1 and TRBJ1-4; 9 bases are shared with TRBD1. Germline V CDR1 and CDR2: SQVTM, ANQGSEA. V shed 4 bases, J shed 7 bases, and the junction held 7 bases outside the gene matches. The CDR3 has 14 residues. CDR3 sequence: CSVVSGTGTEKLFF. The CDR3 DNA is TGCAGCGTTGTCTCCGGGACAGGGACTGAAAAACTGTTTTTT.

CDR3 protein: CASSVDRTSGDLFSISYNEQFF. The CDR3 nucleotides are TGTGCCAGCAGTGTAGACAGGACTAGCGGGGACCTTTTTTCCATCTCCTACAATGAGCAGTTCTTC. V gene TRBV27 combines with J gene TRBJ2-1, with 12 nucleotides matching TRBD2. The CDR3 has 22 residues. J lost 0 bases, V lost 5 bases, and 20 bases had no gene match. Germline CDR1 and CDR2: MNHEY and SMNVEV (reference sequence).

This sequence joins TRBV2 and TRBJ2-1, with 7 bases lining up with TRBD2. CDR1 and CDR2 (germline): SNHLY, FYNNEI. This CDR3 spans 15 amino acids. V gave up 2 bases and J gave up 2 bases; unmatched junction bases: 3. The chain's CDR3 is CASSERAGTYNEQFF. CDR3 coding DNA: TGTGCCAGCAGTGAACGAGCGGGAACCTACAATGAGCAGTTCTTC.

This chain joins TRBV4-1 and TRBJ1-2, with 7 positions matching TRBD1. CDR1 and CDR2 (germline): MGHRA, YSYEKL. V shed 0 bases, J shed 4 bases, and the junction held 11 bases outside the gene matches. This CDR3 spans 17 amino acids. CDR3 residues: CASSQEGMGQSFYGYTF. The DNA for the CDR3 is TGCGCCAGCAGCCAAGAGGGGATGGGACAGAGTTTCTATGGCTACACCTTC.

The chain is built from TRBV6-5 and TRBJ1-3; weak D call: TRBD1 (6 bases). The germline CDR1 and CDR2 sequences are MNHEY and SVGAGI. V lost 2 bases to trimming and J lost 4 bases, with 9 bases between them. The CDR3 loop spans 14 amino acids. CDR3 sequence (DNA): TGTGCCAGCAGTTACGCAGGGGACGGAAACACCATATATTTT. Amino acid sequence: CASSYAGDGNTIYF.

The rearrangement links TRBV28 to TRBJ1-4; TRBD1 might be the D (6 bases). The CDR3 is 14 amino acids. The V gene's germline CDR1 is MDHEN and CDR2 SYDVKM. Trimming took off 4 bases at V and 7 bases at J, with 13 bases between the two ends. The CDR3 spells CASSSGVGGEKLFF. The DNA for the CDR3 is TGTGCCAGCAGTTCAGGGGTAGGGGGTGAAAAACTGTTTTTT.

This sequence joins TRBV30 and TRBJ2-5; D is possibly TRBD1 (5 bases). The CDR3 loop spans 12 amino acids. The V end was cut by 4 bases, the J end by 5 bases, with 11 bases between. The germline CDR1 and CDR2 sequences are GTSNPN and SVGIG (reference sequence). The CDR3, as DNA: TGTGCCTGGAAGACAGTTTTGGAGACCCAGTACTTC. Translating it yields CAWKTVLETQYF.

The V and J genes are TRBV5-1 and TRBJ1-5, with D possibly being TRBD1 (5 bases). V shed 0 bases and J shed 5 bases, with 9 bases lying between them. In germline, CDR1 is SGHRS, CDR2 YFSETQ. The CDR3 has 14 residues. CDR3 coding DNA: TGCGCCAGCAGCTTGGTCGCGGGGGATCAGCCCCAGCATTTT. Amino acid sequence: CASSLVAGDQPQHF.

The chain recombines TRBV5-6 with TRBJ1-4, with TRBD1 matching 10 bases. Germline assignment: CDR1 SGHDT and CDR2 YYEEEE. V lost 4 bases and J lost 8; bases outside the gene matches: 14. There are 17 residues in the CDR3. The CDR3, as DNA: TGTGCCAGCAGCCTCCTAGGGGACAGGGGATTAGAAGAAAAACTGTTTTTT. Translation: CASSLLGDRGLEEKLFF.

CDR3 bases: TGTGCCAGCAGTGTAACAGGGGGTCAAGATACGCAGTATTTT. It is translated as CASSVTGGQDTQYF. The V gene is TRBV2, the J gene TRBJ2-3; 8 positions agree with TRBD1. This CDR3 contains 14 residues. Germline V gene data show CDR1 as SNHLY and CDR2 as FYNNEI. Trimming took 4 bases from V and 5 from J; bases not matched to a gene: 5.

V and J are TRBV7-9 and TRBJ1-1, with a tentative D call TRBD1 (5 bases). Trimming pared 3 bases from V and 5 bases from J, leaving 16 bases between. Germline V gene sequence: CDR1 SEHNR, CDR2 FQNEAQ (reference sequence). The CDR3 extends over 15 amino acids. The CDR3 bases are TGTGCCAGCAGCTTGGGAAAGGGCAGGGTAACTGAAGCTTTCTTT. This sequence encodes CASSLGKGRVTEAFF.

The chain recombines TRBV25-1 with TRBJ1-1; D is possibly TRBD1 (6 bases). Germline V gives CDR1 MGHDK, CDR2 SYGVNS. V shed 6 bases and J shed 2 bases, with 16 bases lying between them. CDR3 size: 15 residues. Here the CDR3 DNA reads TGTGCCAGCAGCGCCAGGGGAGCAGTCAACACTGAAGCTTTCTTT. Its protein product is CASSARGAVNTEAFF. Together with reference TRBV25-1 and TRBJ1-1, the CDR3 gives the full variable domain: EADIYQTPRYLVIGTGKKITLECSQTMGHDKMYWYQQDPGMELHLIHYSYGVNSTEKGDLSSESTVSRIRTEHFPLTLESARPSHTSQYLCASSARGAVNTEAFFGQGTRLTVV.

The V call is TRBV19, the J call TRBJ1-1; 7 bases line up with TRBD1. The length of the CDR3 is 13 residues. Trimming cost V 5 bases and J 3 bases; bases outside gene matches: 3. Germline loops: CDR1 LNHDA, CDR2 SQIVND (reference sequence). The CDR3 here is CASSGTGDTEAFF. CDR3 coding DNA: TGTGCCAGTAGTGGAACAGGGGACACTGAAGCTTTCTTT.

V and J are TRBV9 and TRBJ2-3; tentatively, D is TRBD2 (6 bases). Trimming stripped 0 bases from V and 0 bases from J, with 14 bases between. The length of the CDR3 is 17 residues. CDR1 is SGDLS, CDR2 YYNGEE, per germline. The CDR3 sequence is CASSVATGGASTDTQYF. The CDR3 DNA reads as TGTGCCAGCAGCGTAGCTACCGGGGGTGCTAGCACAGATACGCAGTATTTT. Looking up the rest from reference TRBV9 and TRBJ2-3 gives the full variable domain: DSGVTQTPKHLITATGQRVTLRCSPRSGDLSVYWYQQSLDQGLQFLIQYYNGEERAKGNILERFSAQQFPDLHSELNLSSLELGDSALYFCASSVATGGASTDTQYFGPGTRLTVL.

The CDR3 is CASSLYGGGHNEQFF. CDR3 in DNA: TGTGCCAGCAGCTTATACGGCGGGGGCCACAATGAGCAGTTCTTC. The J gene is TRBJ2-1, the V gene TRBV11-1; a weak D match, TRBD2 (7 bases). The CDR3 loop spans 15 amino acids. With 2 bases removed from V and 5 bases from J, the gap between germline ends came to 13 bases. In germline, CDR1 is SGHAT, CDR2 FQDESV (reference sequence).

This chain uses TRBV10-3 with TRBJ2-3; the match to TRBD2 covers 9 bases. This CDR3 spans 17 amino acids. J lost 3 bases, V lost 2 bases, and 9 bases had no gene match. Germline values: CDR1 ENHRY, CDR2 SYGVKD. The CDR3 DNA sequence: TGTGCCATCAGTGAGGCCGGGCGGGGGGGAAAGACAGATACGCAGTATTTT. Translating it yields CAISEAGRGGKTDTQYF.

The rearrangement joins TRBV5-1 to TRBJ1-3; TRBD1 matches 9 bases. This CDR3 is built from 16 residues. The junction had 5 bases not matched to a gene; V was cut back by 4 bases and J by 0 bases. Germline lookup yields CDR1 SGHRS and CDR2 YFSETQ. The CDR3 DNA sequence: TGCGCCAGCAGCGAAGGGGGACAGGGCTCTGGAAACACCATATATTTT. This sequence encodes CASSEGGQGSGNTIYF.

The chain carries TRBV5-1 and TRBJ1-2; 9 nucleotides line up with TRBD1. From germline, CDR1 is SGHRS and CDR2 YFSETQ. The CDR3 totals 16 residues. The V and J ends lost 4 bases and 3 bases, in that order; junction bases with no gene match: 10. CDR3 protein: CASSPGQGSYHYGYTF. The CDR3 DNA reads TGCGCCAGCAGCCCGGGACAGGGATCGTATCACTATGGCTACACCTTC.

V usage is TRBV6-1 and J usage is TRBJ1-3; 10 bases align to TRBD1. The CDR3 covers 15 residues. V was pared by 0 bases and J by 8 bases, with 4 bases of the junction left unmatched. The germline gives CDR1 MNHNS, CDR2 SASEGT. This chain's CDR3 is CASSEAGTGVYTIYF. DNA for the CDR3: TGTGCCAGCAGTGAAGCGGGGACAGGGGTGTACACCATATATTTT.

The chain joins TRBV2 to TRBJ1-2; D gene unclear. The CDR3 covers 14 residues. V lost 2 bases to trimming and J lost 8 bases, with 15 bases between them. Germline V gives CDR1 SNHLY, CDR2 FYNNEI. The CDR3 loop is CASSEQLAGGGYTF. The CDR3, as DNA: TGTGCCAGCAGTGAACAGCTTGCAGGTGGAGGCTACACCTTC.

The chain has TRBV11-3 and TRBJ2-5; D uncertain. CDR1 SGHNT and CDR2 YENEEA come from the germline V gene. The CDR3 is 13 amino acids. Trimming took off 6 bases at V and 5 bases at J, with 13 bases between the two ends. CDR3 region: CASSHASSETQYF. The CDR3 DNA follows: TGTGCCAGCAGTCACGCAAGTAGCGAGACCCAGTACTTC.

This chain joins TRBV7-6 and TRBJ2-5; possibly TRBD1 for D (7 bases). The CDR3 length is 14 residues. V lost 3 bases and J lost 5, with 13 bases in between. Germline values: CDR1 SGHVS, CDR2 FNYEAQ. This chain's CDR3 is CASSFSSGGETQYF. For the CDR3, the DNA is TGTGCCAGCAGCTTTTCTTCAGGGGGGGAGACCCAGTACTTC.